This TCR beta chain is from a study of CD8 T cells in Susac syndrome (dated by TCRdb to between 2019 and 2020). At the level of the whole study: Among the sequenced Susac syndrome patients, six had clinically active disease and 8 or 9 were in clinical remission. Susac syndrome patients were therapy-naive, on corticosteroids (some also receiving IVIg), or on IVIg alone at blood withdrawal. Whether CD8+ T cell activation and differentiation in Susac syndrome was antigen driven was tested using repertoire sequencing. Overall study outcomes, separate from this receptor: In the CD4+ T cell repertoire of Susac syndrome patients, clonal expansion was not detected. The number of individuals in the TCR sequencing and HLA analysis was acknowledged as relatively small.

The CDR3 sequence holds 14 residues, the cysteine and phenylalanine included. The sequence is cut down to CDR3 DNA, 42 bases in frame from base 1. The junction shows trimming of 5 bases on V and 3 bases on J, and the gene matches do not reach 2 bases of it. CDR1 is given as MNHEY and CDR2 as SMNVEV, both from the germline V gene (reference sequence). High-throughput TCR beta sequencing profiled peripheral blood CD8+ and CD4+ T cells from healthy donors, Susac syndrome patients and multiple sclerosis patients. The Susac syndrome patients fulfilled recently defined diagnostic criteria for either definite or probable disease. Bulk CD8+ and CD4+ T cells were purified by magnetic negative isolation, while CD8+ TEMRA cells were enriched using FACS. Blood was collected in EDTA tubes and processed within 24 hours, with PBMCs isolated through density gradient centrifugation. PBMCs intended for TCR sequencing were frozen in liquid nitrogen and were later thawed in a 37 degrees C water bath. The sorted or isolated CD4+, CD8+ and CD8+ TEMRA cells reached a purity of at least 90%.

RNA was extracted with the RNeasy kit and about 0.5 to 1 ug was reverse transcribed using random hexamers. The immunoSEQ multiplex PCR assay, which covers 54 Vbeta and 13 Jbeta segments, was used to amplify TCR beta CDR3 regions. Bias from PCR amplification was corrected by using a synthetic template baseline for primer optimization and for computational correction. In the authors' own workflow: Reads were annotated to V, D and J genes according to IMGT and were analyzed with immunoSEQ Analyzer, with only productive sequences retained. Clonality was calculated as one minus the Shannon entropy normalized by log2 of the number of productive unique sequences. For each patient and control, public and private clones were evaluated within the 100 most prevalent clones. Clones were defined as Susac-specific if absent from the healthy and MS cohorts, from roughly 1,100 published viral clones and from other ImmuneACCESS disease sequences. The raw public reads went through TCRdb reprocessing: fastp at Q25, MiXCR clone calling, in-frame beta chains kept. Rows merge per CDR3 protein into single entries with the most common DNA and genes. TCRdb's processing, not the authors' own work, is the source of the V and J calls. Present in this sample are about 190,000 distinct CDR3 sequences, 90% to 97% of which were seen just once. The ten biggest clones cover 0.098% of the sample.

Points on this clonotype: Its antigen target is currently unknown. One base away there is no much larger clone; base qualities are not given.

This chain joins TRBV27 to TRBJ2-2, and 8 junction bases match TRBD2. This sequence was found in a human donor with Susac syndrome. Sequencing input: CD4+ T cells from PBMCs. CDR3 protein: CASSSGSYTGELFF. The DNA reads TGTGCCAGCAGTAGCGGGAGTTACACCGGGGAGCTGTTTTTT.